This section outlines one T cell receptor (beta chain) sequence together with its context. CDR1 is SGHTA and CDR2 is FQGTGA in the germline V gene. V lost 5 bases and J 3 bases, leaving 15 bases between the germline ends. CDR3 length equals 15 residues. This entry comes from a study of T cell changes during pregnancy in multiple sclerosis. TCRdb's table, derived via immunoSEQ multiplex PCR, lists solely in-frame clones and lacks some. Of 45,000 or so clones listed, 75% to 95% are singletons. The input for sequencing was CD8+ T cells from peripheral blood mononuclear cells, taken after pregnancy. This TCR came from a female donor with multiple sclerosis, enrolled in a pregnancy study. V gene TRBV7-3 combines with J gene TRBJ2-3; a weak D match, TRBD2 (5 bases). The CDR3, as DNA: TGTGCCAGCAGCCCCTCGGGGTTCGGGACAGATACGCAGTATTTT. It is translated as CASSPSGFGTDTQYF.